Presented here are 12 T cell receptor beta chains from one specimen sequenced in a study of T cell responses to AZD1222 COVID-19 vaccine. Measured with immunoSEQ multiplex PCR; TCRdb has only the in-frame clones, and not every one. Here the sample spans roughly 140,000 clones, 90% being singletons. Sample: peripheral blood, taken on day 0 of AZD1222 vaccination. Receptors originate from an adult in good health.

This clone was detected only once. V and J are TRBV6-5 and TRBJ1-6; D not certain. CDR1 and CDR2 (germline): MNHEY, SVGAGI. Trimming pared 2 bases from V and 4 bases from J, leaving 12 bases between. This CDR3 has 16 residues. CDR3 nucleotides: TGTGCCAGCAGTTACCGGTCGGCAGCATATAATTCACCCCTCCACTTT. Encoded protein: CASSYRSAAYNSPLHF.

The rearrangement joins TRBV3-1 (or the pseudogene TRBV3-2) to TRBJ1-1, with 7 nucleotides matching TRBD1. Germline trimming cut 4 bases from V and 5 bases from J; bases unmatched to any gene: 7. Germline V gene lookup returns CDR1 LGHDT and CDR2 YNNKEL (reference sequence). CDR3 size: 14 residues. The CDR3 DNA sequence: TGTGCCAGCAGCCGCATTGACAGGGCTACTGAAGCTTTCTTT. This gives the protein CASSRIDRATEAFF.

This chain joins TRBV4-1 and TRBJ2-5; weak D call: TRBD2 (5 bases). Germline V gene data show CDR1 as MGHRA and CDR2 as YSYEKL. CDR3 length equals 14 residues. The V end was cut by 1 base, the J end by 4 bases, with 10 bases between. The CDR3 bases are TGCGCCAGCAGCCAAGCTAGGGAGTCAGAGACCCAGTACTTC. Translating gives CASSQARESETQYF.

CDR3 region: CASSPSDRVHQPQHF. CDR3 nucleotides: TGTGCCAGCAGCCCCAGCGACAGGGTCCATCAGCCCCAGCATTTT. The gene calls are TRBV27 and TRBJ1-5, with 7 bases fitting TRBD1. This CDR3 has 15 residues. The V segment lost 6 bases and the J segment 5 bases; nucleotides outside the gene matches: 10. CDR1 is MNHEY and CDR2 is SMNVEV in the germline V gene (reference sequence).

This clone occurred once. The rearrangement links TRBV19 to TRBJ2-2; D is possibly TRBD2 (6 bases). Germline V gives CDR1 LNHDA, CDR2 SQIVND (reference sequence). Trimming cost V 5 bases and J 1 base, with 8 bases left between them. The CDR3 has 14 residues. CDR3 amino acids: CASSGGGNTGELFF. The CDR3 nucleotides are TGTGCCAGTAGTGGGGGAGGGAACACCGGGGAGCTGTTTTTT.

The gene calls are TRBV10-3 and TRBJ1-2; D remains ambiguous. The CDR3 covers 16 residues. The germline CDR1 and CDR2 sequences are ENHRY and SYGVKD. Trimming removed 9 bases at V and 2 bases at J, with 22 bases between. The CDR3 protein is CAMRHDLGSENYGYTF. The CDR3 DNA sequence: TGTGCCATGCGCCATGATTTAGGGTCGGAGAACTATGGCTACACCTTC.

The rearrangement uses TRBV18 and TRBJ2-7, with a weak D call TRBD2 (5 bases). The length of the CDR3 is 14 residues. Trimming pared 3 bases from V and 0 bases from J, leaving 9 bases between. Germline CDR1 and CDR2: KGHSH and LQKENI. The CDR3 DNA sequence: TGTGCCAGCTCACCTACTGGGAGCTCCTACGAGCAGTACTTC. Translating gives CASSPTGSSYEQYF.

The rearrangement uses TRBV2 and TRBJ2-1, with D possibly TRBD2 on 5 matching bases. CDR1 SNHLY and CDR2 FYNNEI come from the germline V gene. Trimming removed 4 bases at V and 8 bases at J, with 9 bases between. This CDR3 is built from 12 residues. CDR3 in DNA: TGTGCCAGCAGTGTACTGAGGGATGAGCAGTTCTTC. Protein: CASSVLRDEQFF.

The rearrangement links TRBV6-5 to TRBJ1-5, with TRBD1 matching over 8 bases. The J segment lost 7 bases and the V segment lost 2 bases, leaving 4 bases of the junction unmatched. Germline CDR1 MNHEY, CDR2 SVGAGI. The CDR3 is 14 residues long. The CDR3 loop reads CASSYVRTGQPQHF. Written as DNA, the CDR3 is TGTGCCAGCAGTTACGTTCGGACAGGGCAGCCCCAGCATTTT.

The gene calls are TRBV30 and TRBJ1-6, with TRBD1 identical over 9 bases. V shed 1 base and J 10 bases; nucleotides not matched to a gene: 2. Per the germline V gene, CDR1 is GTSNPN and CDR2 is SVGIG (reference sequence). This CDR3 has 13 residues. CDR3 region: CAWSEQGASPLHF. The CDR3 DNA sequence: TGTGCCTGGAGTGAACAGGGGGCCTCACCCCTCCACTTT.

V gene TRBV11-3 combines with J gene TRBJ2-6; 9 bases are shared with TRBD1. Germline V CDR1 and CDR2: SGHNT, YENEEA. The V and J ends lost 5 bases and 0 bases, in that order; junction bases with no gene match: 8. The CDR3 loop spans 18 amino acids. CDR3 coding DNA: TGTGCCAGCAGCCTCCCCGGGACAGGGTACTCTGGGGCCAACGTCCTGACTTTC. Translation gives CASSLPGTGYSGANVLTF. The whole variable domain, filled in from reference TRBV11-3 and TRBJ2-6, reads EAGVVQSPRYKIIEKKQPVAFWCNPISGHNTLYWYLQNLGQGPELLIRYENEEAVDDSQLPKDRFSAERLKGVDSTLKIQPAELGDSAVYLCASSLPGTGYSGANVLTFGAGSRLTVL.

The chain is built from TRBV4-1 and TRBJ2-7, with TRBD1 identical over 8 bases. The CDR3 loop spans 16 amino acids. The V and J ends lost 4 bases and 1 base, in that order; junction bases with no gene match: 9. CDR1 and CDR2 from the germline V gene are MGHRA and YSYEKL. The CDR3: CASSLSGTGTSYEQYF. CDR3 sequence (DNA): TGCGCCAGCAGCCTATCCGGGACAGGTACATCCTACGAGCAGTACTTC.